The 14 T cell receptor beta chains below come from one sample, sequenced in a study of blood T cell repertoires in COVID-19. The assay was immunoSEQ multiplex PCR, and TCRdb's table has in-frame clones only and misses some. The sample comprises around 310,000 clones, about 90% of which are singletons, and around 0.96% rests with the top ten. Sequenced sample: peripheral blood. The receptors come from a woman aged 35 to 49 with COVID-19, enrolled during active disease.

This clone was recorded once. This chain links TRBV6-5 with TRBJ1-1; weak D call: TRBD1 (6 bases). Germline V lookup: CDR1 MNHEY, CDR2 SVGAGI. V was pared by 6 bases and J by 2 bases, with 13 bases between. The CDR3 totals 14 residues. The CDR3 loop reads CASSIHRANTEAFF. DNA for the CDR3: TGTGCCAGCAGCATACACAGGGCTAACACTGAAGCTTTCTTT.

CDR3 DNA sequence: TGTGCCAGCATGGTGGGGGCCCAAGAGACCCAGTACTTC. Its translation: CASMVGAQETQYF. This chain connects TRBV2 to TRBJ2-5; D is possibly TRBD1 (6 bases). The ends were cut back, 7 bases at V and 1 base at J, with 10 bases in the middle. The length of the CDR3 is 13 residues. The germline V gene has CDR1 SNHLY and CDR2 FYNNEI.

About this clone itself: Germline is not matched at one junction end, which may reflect a read error. The chain joins TRBV28 to TRBJ1-1; 12 bases fit TRBD1. The CDR3 length is 14 residues. Germline CDR1 is MDHEN and CDR2 is SYDVKM. CDR3 DNA: TGTGCCAGCACCTCCAGCGGGACAGGGGGCCCCCGTTGGTTT. It encodes CASTSSGTGGPRWF.

The chain has TRBV9 and TRBJ1-4; a weak D match, TRBD1 (6 bases). Germline V gives CDR1 SGDLS, CDR2 YYNGEE. V lost 6 bases and J lost 7, with 10 bases in between. This CDR3 is 12 amino acids long. The CDR3 nucleotides read TGTGCCAGCACGAGGGGGGGTGAAAAACTGTTTTTT. It is translated as CASTRGGEKLFF.

This rearrangement joins TRBV2 to TRBJ2-5; 12 bases align to TRBD1. With 7 bases clipped from V and 5 bases from J, the junction kept 8 bases outside the gene matches. CDR3 length: 15 amino acids. From germline, CDR1 is SNHLY and CDR2 FYNNEI. The CDR3, as DNA: TGTGCCAGCACCCGGGACAGGGGGCGGGAGGAGACCCAGTACTTC. As protein: CASTRDRGREETQYF.

The chain combines TRBV12-3 or TRBV12-4 with TRBJ2-3, with D possibly TRBD1 on 5 matching bases. The length of the CDR3 is 11 residues. V lost 6 bases to trimming and J lost 9 bases, with 10 bases between them. The CDR3 reads CASRDTGTQYF. CDR3 nucleotide sequence: TGTGCCAGCAGGGATACAGGAACGCAGTATTTT.

This rearrangement joins TRBV7-2 to TRBJ2-1; unclear D gene. V lost 2 bases to trimming and J lost 12 bases, with 17 bases between them. Germline V gene data show CDR1 as SGHTA and CDR2 as FQGNSA. This CDR3 has 14 residues. This CDR3 reads CASSLSGQLPLQFF. CDR3 sequence (DNA): TGTGCCAGCAGCTTATCGGGTCAGCTCCCGCTGCAGTTCTTC. Complete variable domain (other parts from reference TRBV7-2 and TRBJ2-1): GAGVSQSPSNKVTEKGKDVELRCDPISGHTALYWYRQSLGQGLEFLIYFQGNSAPDKSGLPSDRFSAERTGGSVSTLTIQRTQQEDSAVYLCASSLSGQLPLQFFGPGTRLTVL.

The chain carries TRBV9 and TRBJ2-1; D not resolved. Trimming took 3 bases from V and 6 from J, leaving 13 bases between them. The CDR3 is 14 amino acids. Germline CDR1 reads SGDLS; CDR2 reads YYNGEE. CDR3 in DNA: TGTGCCAGCAGCGCCGATCCCGTCGGCAATGAGCAGTTCTTC. Translating it yields CASSADPVGNEQFF.

The rearrangement links TRBV27 to TRBJ1-2, with TRBD1 matching over 8 bases. Germline lookup yields CDR1 MNHEY and CDR2 SMNVEV (reference sequence). The CDR3 covers 15 residues. V shed 5 bases and J 4 bases; nucleotides not matched to a gene: 9. The chain's CDR3 is CASSPDRGRGYGYTF. CDR3 sequence (DNA): TGTGCCAGCAGTCCCGACAGGGGCCGAGGCTATGGCTACACCTTC.

The chain uses TRBV24-1 and TRBJ2-1; 8 nucleotides agree with TRBD2. From germline, CDR1 is KGHDR and CDR2 SFDVKD. V lost 3 bases to trimming and J lost 8 bases; unmatched junction nucleotides: 11. This CDR3 has 16 amino acids. The CDR3 nucleotides are TGTGCCACCAGTGATCATACTAGCGGTGAAGGCCATGAGCAGTTCTTC. Translating it yields CATSDHTSGEGHEQFF.

The chain carries TRBV11-3 and TRBJ1-1; 9 bases match TRBD1. CDR3 size: 16 residues. Germline CDR1 reads SGHNT; CDR2 reads YENEEA. Trimming took 5 bases from V and 1 from J; bases not matched to a gene: 8. Written as DNA, the CDR3 is TGTGCCAGCAGCGGTGGGACAGGGACGGGGAACACTGAAGCTTTCTTT. It yields the protein CASSGGTGTGNTEAFF.

V usage is TRBV6-2 or TRBV6-3 and J usage is TRBJ2-2; possibly TRBD2 for D (5 bases). Per the germline V gene, CDR1 is MNHEY and CDR2 is SVGEGT. CDR3 length: 17 residues. V was shortened by 5 bases and J by 0 bases, with 16 bases between the two germline ends. The CDR3 nucleotides read TGTGCCAGCAGTGGGTGGACTGTTGGCGCGAACACCGGGGAGCTGTTTTTT. Its translation is CASSGWTVGANTGELFF.

J is TRBJ2-1 and V is TRBV27; D not certain. The germline V gene has CDR1 MNHEY and CDR2 SMNVEV (reference sequence). The CDR3 contains 14 residues. V lost 4 bases and J 2 bases, leaving 9 bases between the germline ends. CDR3 sequence reads: CASSSPFTYNEQFF. CDR3 nucleotide sequence: TGTGCCAGCAGTTCCCCTTTTACCTACAATGAGCAGTTCTTC.

The chain couples TRBV10-3 to TRBJ1-2; D may be TRBD1 (6 bases). This CDR3 contains 13 residues. The germline V gene has CDR1 ENHRY and CDR2 SYGVKD. V was cut by 6 bases and J by 2 bases, with 10 bases left in between. CDR3 sequence (DNA): TGTGCCATCAGGGGCGGACAGAACTATGGCTACACCTTC. Its protein is CAIRGGQNYGYTF.